The 26 T cell receptor beta chains below come from one sample, sequenced in a study of resident and recirculating memory T cells in vitiligo listed by TCRdb under 2018. Libraries came from the immunoSEQ multiplex PCR assay. The table comes from immuneACCESS by way of TCRdb, which keeps in-frame sequences with V and J called. Part of the clones is missing from these tables; in studies checked, under half for an unresolved V gene and the rest for unknown reasons. For this sample the table gives around 320 clones, of which around 79% were detected only once. The ten largest clonotypes hold 11% of the sample. The specimen was lesional skin. The intended sense of this specimen's cell subset or site label: depigmented vitiligo lesion skin. These receptors came from a male donor with vitiligo.

The rearrangement uses TRBV28 and TRBJ2-7; D may be TRBD1 (5 bases). The V end lost 8 bases, the J end lost 5 bases, and 13 bases lay between the germline ends. From germline, CDR1 is MDHEN and CDR2 SYDVKM. The CDR3 covers 12 residues. CDR3 region: CASQRGLNEQYF. The CDR3 bases are TGTGCCAGCCAAAGGGGCCTCAACGAGCAGTACTTC.

The CDR3 nucleotides are TGTGCCAGCAGTCCCTATAGGGGGAGCGGGAGAGTCGTCGATGAGCAGTTCTTC. Translating it yields CASSPYRGSGRVVDEQFF. The chain joins TRBV28 to TRBJ2-1, with 8 bases matching TRBD2. Germline CDR1 and CDR2: MDHEN and SYDVKM. The CDR3 sequence is 18 residues long. Trimming cost V 5 bases and J 8 bases; bases outside gene matches: 20.

The chain carries TRBV7-3 and TRBJ2-1, with D maybe TRBD1 (6 bases). Germline CDR1 and CDR2: SGHTA and FQGTGA. V dropped 1 base and J dropped 7 bases, with 8 bases sitting between them. CDR3 size: 13 residues. The CDR3 DNA reads TGTGCCAGCAGCTTAATAGGGGGAAATGAGCAGTTCTTC. It translates to CASSLIGGNEQFF.

The chain carries TRBV7-9 and TRBJ1-5, with a possible D match to TRBD1 (5 bases). The CDR3 spans 15 residues. V was shortened by 3 bases and J by 3 bases, with 12 bases between the two germline ends. From germline, CDR1 is SEHNR and CDR2 FQNEAQ (reference sequence). As DNA, the CDR3 is TGTGCCAGCAGCTTCGGGCAGGGCCACAATCAGCCCCAGCATTTT. Protein: CASSFGQGHNQPQHF. The whole variable domain, filled in from reference TRBV7-9 and TRBJ1-5, reads DTGVSQNPRHKITKRGQNVTFRCDPISEHNRLYWYRQTLGQGPEFLTYFQNEAQLEKSRLLSDRFSAERPKGSFSTLEIQRTEQGDSAMYLCASSFGQGHNQPQHFGDGTRLSIL.

This clone was observed once. This chain joins TRBV9 and TRBJ2-7, with 7 bases lining up with TRBD1. The CDR3 loop spans 14 amino acids. The V gene end was trimmed by 0 bases and the J gene end by 2 bases; junction bases not matched to a gene: 2. Germline V gene sequence: CDR1 SGDLS, CDR2 YYNGEE. For the CDR3, the DNA is TGTGCCAGCAGCGTAGGACAGGGCCCCTACGAGCAGTACTTC. As protein: CASSVGQGPYEQYF.

The V and J genes are TRBV6-5 and TRBJ1-5; no clear D gene. Trimming took off 1 base at V and 2 bases at J, with 9 bases between the two ends. Germline-derived CDR1 and CDR2 are MNHEY and SVGAGI. This CDR3 contains 15 residues. Here the CDR3 reads CASSYYGVGNQPQHF. The CDR3 region has the DNA TGTGCCAGCAGTTACTATGGAGTGGGCAATCAGCCCCAGCATTTT.

The chain's CDR3 is CASIIPGQPVGYTF. CDR3 nucleotide sequence: TGTGCCAGCATCATACCGGGACAGCCGGTCGGCTACACCTTC. The chain is built from TRBV7-2 and TRBJ1-2; 7 nucleotides align to TRBD1. This CDR3 is 14 amino acids long. Germline trimming cut 7 bases from V and 8 bases from J; bases unmatched to any gene: 13. The germline V gene has CDR1 SGHTA and CDR2 FQGNSA.

V usage is TRBV27 and J usage is TRBJ2-2, with TRBD1 matching over 9 bases. Germline V gives CDR1 MNHEY, CDR2 SMNVEV (reference sequence). This CDR3 is built from 15 residues. V lost 8 bases to trimming and J lost 5 bases; unmatched junction nucleotides: 9. DNA for the CDR3: TGTGCCAGCCAGCGGGGACAGGGTTTGACCGGGGAGCTGTTTTTT. It yields the protein CASQRGQGLTGELFF.

J is TRBJ2-7 and V is TRBV6-1; TRBD1 agrees at 11 bases. The ends lost 0 bases at V and 5 bases at J; junction bases unmatched: 12. CDR3 length: 18 residues. Germline CDR1 reads MNHNS; CDR2 reads SASEGT. Here the CDR3 DNA reads TGTGCCAGCAGTGAAGCGCCCCCCGGGGGGACAGGGGGAAACGAGCAGTACTTC. Its protein is CASSEAPPGGTGGNEQYF.

This chain uses TRBV11-3 with TRBJ1-2, with 8 bases that match TRBD1. J lost 4 bases, V lost 5 bases, and 6 bases had no gene match. CDR3 length: 14 residues. Germline V gene data show CDR1 as SGHNT and CDR2 as YENEEA. The CDR3 loop is CASSPRQGLYGYTF. Written as DNA, the CDR3 is TGTGCCAGCAGCCCCCGACAGGGGCTCTATGGCTACACCTTC.

V is TRBV27 and J is TRBJ2-7; tentative D call: TRBD2 (6 bases). V gave up 8 bases and J gave up 4 bases, with 15 bases separating them. Germline CDR1 reads MNHEY; CDR2 reads SMNVEV (reference sequence). This CDR3 contains 13 residues. CDR3 sequence (DNA): TGTGCCAGCGGGCTCGGCGGGGTTTACGAGCAGTACTTC. Encoded protein: CASGLGGVYEQYF.

The chain recombines TRBV11-3 with TRBJ1-1; D gene uncertain. Trimming took 0 bases from V and 1 from J, leaving 12 bases between them. There are 16 residues in the CDR3. CDR1 is SGHNT and CDR2 is YENEEA in the germline V gene. CDR3 residues: CASSLDIPVKNTEAFF. In DNA, the CDR3 is TGTGCCAGCAGCTTAGATATCCCTGTTAAGAACACTGAAGCTTTCTTT.

V and J are TRBV4-2 and TRBJ2-7; possible D gene TRBD2, 6 bases. This CDR3 is built from 17 residues. The germline V and J ends were trimmed by 3 bases and 0 bases, with 18 bases remaining between them. Germline values: CDR1 LGHNA, CDR2 YNFKEQ. DNA of the CDR3: TGTGCCAGCAGCCATTTTCGGTGGGAGGCAAGCTCCTACGAGCAGTACTTC. It is translated as CASSHFRWEASSYEQYF.

V is TRBV30 and J is TRBJ1-6; TRBD1 aligns across 10 bases. The germline CDR1 and CDR2 sequences are GTSNPN and SVGIG (reference sequence). The CDR3 is 15 amino acids. V shed 1 base and J 10 bases; nucleotides not matched to a gene: 7. This CDR3 reads CAWSGGGTGVSPLHF. CDR3 DNA sequence: TGTGCCTGGAGTGGAGGGGGGACAGGGGTGTCACCCCTCCACTTT.

This clone was counted only a few times. CDR3 sequence reads: CASSIPGNEQFF. CDR3 nucleotides: TGTGCCAGTAGTATACCCGGGAATGAGCAGTTCTTC. The chain carries TRBV19 and TRBJ2-1, with no clear D. Trimming removed 2 bases at V and 7 bases at J, with 6 bases between. Germline CDR1 and CDR2: LNHDA and SQIVND (reference sequence). The CDR3 runs to 12 residues. The full variable domain, rest sourced from reference TRBV19 and TRBJ2-1, is DGGITQSPKYLFRKEGQNVTLSCEQNLNHDAMYWYRQDPGQGLRLIYYSQIVNDFQKGDIAEGYSVSREKKESFPLTVTSAQKNPTAFYLCASSIPGNEQFFGPGTRLTVL.

This rearrangement joins TRBV6-6 to TRBJ2-1; the D gene is possibly TRBD2 (6 bases). Per the germline V gene, CDR1 is MNHNY and CDR2 is SVGAGI (reference sequence). Trimming took 6 bases from V and 7 from J, leaving 13 bases between them. The CDR3 spans 13 residues. DNA of the CDR3: TGTGCCAGCAGCGGGAGTTTACTTAATGAGCAGTTCTTC. Its translation is CASSGSLLNEQFF.

The rearrangement uses TRBV27 and TRBJ2-7, with D tentatively TRBD1 (7 bases). Trimming took 7 bases from V and 8 from J, leaving 15 bases between them. The CDR3 spans 12 residues. Germline assignment: CDR1 MNHEY and CDR2 SMNVEV (reference sequence). The CDR3 is CASTRQGGKQYF. As DNA, the CDR3 is TGTGCCAGCACTAGACAGGGAGGTAAGCAGTACTTC.

Here the CDR3 DNA reads TGTGTCAGAAGCTTAAACAGGTTAGGCACCGGGGAGCTGTTTTTT. It translates to CVRSLNRLGTGELFF. The V call is TRBV7-5, the J call TRBJ2-2; TRBD1 is taken as the D call from the table, unchecked against the DNA. TRBV7-5 is termed a pseudogene. The CDR3 runs 15 residues.

The chain is built from TRBV7-3 and TRBJ2-1, with 7 bases identical to TRBD2. Germline CDR1 reads SGHTA; CDR2 reads FQGTGA. The junction had 10 bases not matched to a gene; V was cut back by 5 bases and J by 3 bases. The CDR3 is made up of 16 amino acids. DNA for the CDR3: TGTGCCAGCAGCCGCCTCGGGACGGGGGGCTACAATGAGCAGTTCTTC. Protein sequence: CASSRLGTGGYNEQFF.

In this sample, this clone turned up a few times. The rearrangement links TRBV9 to TRBJ2-5; D may be TRBD1 (6 bases). From germline, CDR1 is SGDLS and CDR2 YYNGEE. Trimming took off 3 bases at V and 4 bases at J, with 10 bases between the two ends. CDR3 length: 13 residues. The CDR3 reads CASSEQGRETQYF. The CDR3 nucleotides read TGTGCCAGCAGCGAACAGGGACGAGAGACCCAGTACTTC.

This clone is hyperexpanded. The chain joins TRBV7-9 to TRBJ1-4; 7 positions match TRBD1. With V trimmed by 3 bases and J by 6 bases, 1 base remained unmatched. Germline V CDR1 and CDR2: SEHNR, FQNEAQ (reference sequence). This CDR3 spans 13 amino acids. This CDR3 is CASSFTGDEKLFF. CDR3 sequence (DNA): TGTGCCAGCAGCTTTACAGGGGATGAAAAACTGTTTTTT.

The chain recombines TRBV7-9 with TRBJ2-1, with 8 bases identical to TRBD2. Looked up from germline, CDR1 is SEHNR and CDR2 is FQNEAQ (reference sequence). The V and J ends lost 7 bases and 0 bases, in that order; junction bases with no gene match: 8. The CDR3 is 16 residues long. The CDR3 is CASIKKRGSSYNEQFF. The CDR3 DNA is TGTGCCAGCATCAAAAAGCGGGGGAGCTCCTACAATGAGCAGTTCTTC.

V is TRBV10-3 and J is TRBJ2-5; 7 positions agree with TRBD2. The J call is doubtful: the DNA matches TRBJ2-7 better. Germline V CDR1 and CDR2: ENHRY, SYGVKD. The CDR3 is 16 amino acids. The CDR3 region is CAISEYWKRGPYEQYF. The CDR3 DNA follows: TGTGCCATCAGTGAGTATTGGAAGCGGGGACCCTACGAGCAGTACTTC.

The chain combines TRBV28 with TRBJ2-7; 9 nucleotides agree with TRBD2. With 3 bases clipped from V and 3 bases from J, the junction kept 9 bases outside the gene matches. The CDR3 is 16 residues long. Germline CDR1 reads MDHEN; CDR2 reads SYDVKM. The CDR3 nucleotides read TGTGCCAGCAGTTTGGGGTGGGGACTAGCCGGCTACGAGCAGTACTTC. Translation gives CASSLGWGLAGYEQYF.

This CDR3 reads CASSVTDRPHTEAFF. The CDR3 DNA reads TGCGCCAGCAGCGTGACGGACAGGCCCCACACTGAAGCTTTCTTT. The chain links TRBV5-1 to TRBJ1-1; 7 nucleotides agree with TRBD1. This CDR3 region has 15 residues. Trimming took 4 bases from V and 3 from J; bases not matched to a gene: 9. The germline gives CDR1 SGHRS, CDR2 YFSETQ.

The rearrangement links TRBV28 to TRBJ2-7, with unresolved D. Trimming removed 6 bases from V and 6 bases from J, with 21 bases in between. This CDR3 comprises 15 residues. Germline V CDR1 and CDR2: MDHEN, SYDVKM. In DNA, the CDR3 is TGTGCCAGCAGACCGATTACTACTTCCCTTCCCGAGCAGTACTTC. Translating it yields CASRPITTSLPEQYF.